A single sample is the source of the 23 T cell receptor beta chains below, sequenced in a study of T cell changes during pregnancy in multiple sclerosis. The repertoire was sequenced with immunoSEQ multiplex PCR; TCRdb's copy has only in-frame clones and lacks some. The repertoire has about 28,000 clones, 75% to 95% of them found once; the top ten carry more than 5%. The sample in question was CD8+ T cells from peripheral blood mononuclear cells, obtained before pregnancy. These receptors came from a female donor with multiple sclerosis, enrolled in a pregnancy study.

J is TRBJ2-1 and V is TRBV4-3; 7 nucleotides line up with TRBD2. The CDR3 is 14 amino acids. Per germline, CDR1 LGHNA and CDR2 YSLEER. Trimming at V came to 3 bases and at J to 4 bases, leaving 3 bases not matched to a gene. In nucleotides, the CDR3 is TGCGCCAGCAGCCAGAGCGGGACGTACAATGAGCAGTTCTTC. Translating it yields CASSQSGTYNEQFF.

This clone was seen a single time. This chain connects TRBV6-6 to TRBJ1-3; 8 nucleotides match TRBD1. This CDR3 contains 14 residues. Germline-derived CDR1 and CDR2 are MNHNY and SVGAGI (reference sequence). Trimming cost V 5 bases and J 4 bases; bases outside gene matches: 4. In DNA form, the CDR3 reads TGTGCCAGCAGTGAGACAGGGGCGGGAAACACCATATATTTT. Translation gives CASSETGAGNTIYF.

J is TRBJ2-2 and V is TRBV7-9; 10 bases agree with TRBD2. The germline CDR1 and CDR2 sequences are SEHNR and FQNEAQ (reference sequence). This CDR3 is 17 amino acids long. V dropped 5 bases and J dropped 1; count of bases not matched to a gene: 7. In nucleotides, the CDR3 is TGTGCCAGCAGCGCTATAGCGGGAGGAGGGAACACCGGGGAGCTGTTTTTT. This gives the protein CASSAIAGGGNTGELFF.

The rearrangement uses TRBV5-6 and TRBJ1-1; 7 bases map to TRBD1. CDR3 length: 14 residues. Per germline, CDR1 SGHDT and CDR2 YYEEEE. The trim removed 5 bases at V and 11 bases at J, leaving 15 bases unmatched. Here the CDR3 reads CASSFQGQARGAFF. In DNA form, the CDR3 reads TGTGCCAGCAGTTTTCAAGGACAGGCTCGGGGGGCTTTCTTT.

This clone was counted a single time. CDR3 sequence: CASSYPGAYEQYF. Written as DNA, the CDR3 is TGTGCCAGCAGCTATCCGGGAGCGTACGAGCAGTACTTC. This chain connects TRBV13 to TRBJ2-7; tentative D call: TRBD2 (6 bases). The germline gives CDR1 PRHDT, CDR2 FYEKMQ (reference sequence). The ends were cut back, 4 bases at V and 4 bases at J, with 11 bases in the middle. This CDR3 has 13 amino acids.

This chain links TRBV5-1 with TRBJ2-1, with TRBD2 identical over 11 bases. This CDR3 has 15 residues. CDR1 is SGHRS and CDR2 is YFSETQ in the germline V gene. Losses at the gene ends were 2 bases for V and 7 bases for J; bases not matched to a gene: 5. This chain's CDR3 is CASSFGTSGSNEQFF. The CDR3 bases are TGCGCCAGCAGCTTCGGGACTAGCGGATCTAATGAGCAGTTCTTC.

The chain carries TRBV28 and TRBJ1-2; 7 bases match TRBD1. V dropped 5 bases and J dropped 2; count of bases not matched to a gene: 5. Germline assignment: CDR1 MDHEN and CDR2 SYDVKM. The CDR3 has 14 residues. For the CDR3, the DNA is TGTGCCAGCAGTCCCGGGACAGACAACTATGGCTACACCTTC. Encoded protein: CASSPGTDNYGYTF.

J is TRBJ1-1 and V is TRBV2; D gene ambiguous. Trimming pared 7 bases from V and 4 bases from J, leaving 13 bases between. CDR3 length equals 13 residues. Germline CDR1 SNHLY, CDR2 FYNNEI. In nucleotides, the CDR3 is TGTGCCAGCAAGGCTCAACGCGGCACTGAAGCTTTCTTT. This codes for CASKAQRGTEAFF.

The rearrangement links TRBV4-1 to TRBJ2-1, with 10 bases fitting TRBD2. Trimming at V came to 0 bases and at J to 2 bases, leaving 10 bases not matched to a gene. CDR1 and CDR2 from the germline V gene are MGHRA and YSYEKL. CDR3 length equals 19 residues. The CDR3 nucleotides are TGCGCCAGCAGCCAAGATGCCGTAGTAGCGGGAGGCCCCTACAATGAGCAGTTCTTC. It is translated as CASSQDAVVAGGPYNEQFF.

The chain uses TRBV5-1 and TRBJ2-3; D gene unclear. Germline lookup yields CDR1 SGHRS and CDR2 YFSETQ. V was shortened by 0 bases and J by 0 bases, with 5 bases between the two germline ends. This CDR3 has 14 amino acids. CDR3 protein: CASSLGGSTDTQYF. The CDR3 nucleotides are TGCGCCAGCAGCTTGGGCGGTAGCACAGATACGCAGTATTTT.

V gene TRBV7-3 combines with J gene TRBJ2-2; 10 nucleotides match TRBD2. CDR1 is SGHTA and CDR2 is FQGTGA in the germline V gene. V gave up 5 bases and J gave up 5 bases; unmatched junction bases: 5. The CDR3 has 15 amino acids. CDR3 DNA: TGTGCCAGCAGCCGGCTAGCGGGAGTGACCGGGGAGCTGTTTTTT. As protein: CASSRLAGVTGELFF.

This chain links TRBV6-5 with TRBJ1-2, with 9 bases matching TRBD1. Germline V CDR1 and CDR2: MNHEY, SVGAGI. CDR3 length equals 15 residues. V lost 0 bases to trimming and J lost 6 bases; unmatched junction nucleotides: 5. The CDR3 region has the DNA TGTGCCAGCAGTTACTCGTCGGACAGGGGCGATGGCTACACCTTC. It specifies CASSYSSDRGDGYTF.

The chain couples TRBV5-6 to TRBJ1-5; possibly TRBD1 for D (6 bases). Germline V gives CDR1 SGHDT, CDR2 YYEEEE. This CDR3 contains 14 residues. V was cut by 1 base and J by 6 bases, with 11 bases left in between. CDR3 DNA sequence: TGTGCCAGCAGCTTGCAGGGGCTAGGTCAGCCCCAGCATTTT. It codes for CASSLQGLGQPQHF.

V gene TRBV29-1 combines with J gene TRBJ2-3; no definite D call. Trimming pared 3 bases from V and 1 base from J, leaving 5 bases between. Per germline, CDR1 SQVTM and CDR2 ANQGSEA. The CDR3 is made up of 12 amino acids. CDR3 amino acids: CSVDFGTDTQYF. CDR3 DNA sequence: TGCAGCGTTGATTTCGGCACAGATACGCAGTATTTT.

In its sample, this clone was seen once. The V and J genes are TRBV27 and TRBJ2-7; the match to TRBD2 covers 8 bases. The junction had 21 bases not matched to a gene; V was cut back by 10 bases and J by 7 bases. This CDR3 region has 16 residues. Germline CDR1 reads MNHEY; CDR2 reads SMNVEV (reference sequence). The CDR3 DNA reads as TGTGCCACCAAACCACCCGTTCGGGAGGGCTTGGGTGAGCAGTACTTC. Translated, it gives CATKPPVREGLGEQYF.

V is TRBV18 and J is TRBJ1-3; D is ambiguous. The CDR3 contains 15 residues. V was pared by 3 bases and J by 8 bases, with 17 bases between. Germline values: CDR1 KGHSH, CDR2 LQKENI. CDR3 nucleotide sequence: TGTGCCAGCTCACCTATAGACACCCCGATAGACACCATATATTTT. This codes for CASSPIDTPIDTIYF.

This clone was detected once. V usage is TRBV7-9 and J usage is TRBJ2-2; possible D gene TRBD1, 5 bases. Trimming cost V 4 bases and J 6 bases, with 9 bases left between them. The CDR3 is 13 amino acids. Germline CDR1 reads SEHNR; CDR2 reads FQNEAQ (reference sequence). The CDR3 sequence: CASSSPGSGELFF. CDR3 coding DNA: TGTGCCAGCAGCTCCCCAGGGTCCGGGGAGCTGTTTTTT.

The V and J genes are TRBV28 and TRBJ2-7; possibly TRBD2 for D (7 bases). The length of the CDR3 is 14 residues. The germline V gene encodes CDR1 MDHEN and CDR2 SYDVKM. The V gene lost 2 bases and the J gene lost 2 bases, with 10 bases spanning the gap. CDR3 sequence reads: CASSLRGAAYEQYF. CDR3 nucleotides: TGTGCCAGCAGTTTACGGGGGGCGGCCTACGAGCAGTACTTC. Based on the CDR3 plus reference TRBV28 and TRBJ2-7, the full variable domain is DVKVTQSSRYLVKRTGEKVFLECVQDMDHENMFWYRQDPGLGLRLIYFSYDVKMKEKGDIPEGYSVSREKKERFSLILESASTNQTSMYLCASSLRGAAYEQYFGPGTRLTVT.

This clone was detected only a few times. The rearrangement joins TRBV4-2 to TRBJ2-1, with TRBD1 matching over 9 bases. Trimming took 3 bases from V and 6 from J; bases not matched to a gene: 9. The CDR3 covers 16 residues. CDR1 is LGHNA and CDR2 is YNFKEQ in the germline V gene. CDR3: CASSQPGQGDFNEQFF. The CDR3 region has the DNA TGTGCCAGCAGCCAGCCGGGACAGGGTGATTTCAATGAGCAGTTCTTC.

The chain links TRBV7-3 to TRBJ2-1; TRBD2 matches 9 bases. The germline V gene encodes CDR1 SGHTA and CDR2 FQGTGA. J gave up 9 bases and V 2 bases, and 5 bases lay outside the gene matches. The CDR3 consists of 14 residues. DNA of the CDR3: TGTGCCAGCAGCTTAGGTAGCGGGAGATCTGAGCAGTTCTTC. Its translation is CASSLGSGRSEQFF.

The genes are TRBV12-2 and TRBJ2-3; the table calls TRBD1, which could not be checked here. TRBV12-2 constitutes a pseudogene. The CDR3 length is 16 residues. The DNA for the CDR3 is TGTGCAAGTCGCTTATCCGGGACAAAGATCACAGATACGCAGTATTTT. Its translation is CASRLSGTKITDTQYF.

This clone appeared a single time. This chain links TRBV15 with TRBJ1-4, with 7 nucleotides matching TRBD1. Germline V gene sequence: CDR1 LNHNV, CDR2 YYDKDF (reference sequence). Trimming removed 5 bases from V and 6 bases from J; junction bases left unmatched: 6. The CDR3 covers 14 residues. This CDR3 is CATSYTGDHEKLFF. CDR3 in DNA: TGTGCCACCAGCTACACAGGGGATCATGAAAAACTGTTTTTT.

J is TRBJ1-2 and V is TRBV29-1; TRBD1 is a possible D gene (6 bases). The CDR3 extends over 11 amino acids. V lost 0 bases and J 8 bases, leaving 7 bases between the germline ends. The V gene's germline CDR1 is SQVTM and CDR2 ANQGSEA. CDR3 in amino acids: CSVEEGAGYTF. In DNA, the CDR3 is TGCAGCGTTGAAGAGGGGGCGGGCTACACCTTC.